Listed below are T cell receptor beta chains from one sample, sequenced in a study of cytomegalovirus exposure and HLA in healthy donors. Using immunoSEQ multiplex PCR, the repertoire was profiled, and TCRdb retains in-frame clones only, with some absent. The repertoire includes around 150,000 clones, about 80% of them detected once, and 13% to 15% sits in the top ten. Sequenced sample: PBMCs. The receptor source for this set is a woman in her forties in good health and CMV-seronegative. Both conserved end residues are part of each CDR3. The order of the fields is clone size, D gene, J gene, V gene, CDR3 DNA, CDR3 protein. A D gene is named only where the DNA matches it firmly. A row's size may be missing; if present it is once, few, many or a size class.

NA | NA | TRBJ2-5 | TRBV1 | TGCACCAGCAGCCAAGAATCAGGGGGCATTCAAGAGACCCAGTACTTC | CTSSQESGGIQETQYF
few | NA | TRBJ2-5 | TRBV2 | TGTGCCAGCAGTCCCCGCACTGACCAAGAGACCCAGTACTTC | CASSPRTDQETQYF
NA | TRBD1 | TRBJ2-7 | TRBV4-3 | TGCGCCAGCAGCCAAGGAGACAGGGAGTTATACGAGCAGTACTTC | CASSQGDRELYEQYF
NA | NA | TRBJ2-2 | TRBV6-1 | TGTGCCAGCAGTGCAAAGGGCAGGGAACCCGGGGAGCTGTTTTTT | CASSAKGREPGELFF
few | NA | TRBJ2-4 | TRBV14 | TGTGCCAGCAGCCACAGGGGTGGCGGCATTCAGTACTTC | CASSHRGGGIQYF
NA | NA | TRBJ2-7 | TRBV4-2 | TGTGCCAGCAGCCAAGATGGTGATAGCTTGGACGAGCAGTACTTC | CASSQDGDSLDEQYF
NA | NA | TRBJ1-2 | TRBV5-1 | TGCGCCAGCAGCTTGGGGGGGGTCGGCTATGGCTACACCTTC | CASSLGGVGYGYTF
NA | NA | TRBJ2-2 | TRBV11-3 | TGTGCCAGCAGCAGCGGGCCTACCTCGAACACCGGGGAGCTGTTTTTT | CASSSGPTSNTGELFF
NA | NA | TRBJ2-7 | TRBV15 | TGTGCCACCAGCAGAGATGAGGGTTACGAGCAGTACTTC | CATSRDEGYEQYF
NA | NA | TRBJ2-7 | TRBV27 | TGTGCCAGCAGTTTGCAGGCCAGAACCTACGAGCAGTACTTC | CASSLQARTYEQYF
NA | TRBD2 | TRBJ2-7 | TRBV6-5 | TGTGCCCAAGGACCAGGACTAGCGAATTCCTACGAGCAGCACTTC | CAQGPGLANSYEQHF
NA | TRBD2 | TRBJ2-7 | TRBV4-1 | TGCGCCAGCAGCCAAGCAGCCGGGACTAGCGAGCGCGAGCAGTACTTC | CASSQAAGTSEREQYF
NA | NA | TRBJ2-5 | TRBV5-1 | TGCGCCAGCAGCACCGGTGGGGGGAAAGAGACCCAGTACTTC | CASSTGGGKETQYF
few | TRBD1 | TRBJ1-6 | TRBV5-1 | TGCGCCAGCAGCTTGGAAGGGGGCGAGACTTCACCCCTCCACTTT | CASSLEGGETSPLHF
NA | TRBD1 | TRBJ1-2 | TRBV27 | TGTGCCAGCAGTTCCCCAGGACAGGGGTATGGCTACACCTTC | CASSSPGQGYGYTF
NA | NA | TRBJ1-1 | TRBV7-3 | TGTGCCAGCAGCCTAAACACGAACACTGAAGCTTTCTTT | CASSLNTNTEAFF
NA | NA | TRBJ2-7 | TRBV7-2 | TGTGCCAGCAGCTTAGATGGCGGGAAGCTTGACGAGCAGTACTTC | CASSLDGGKLDEQYF
NA | NA | TRBJ2-5 | TRBV27 | TGTGCCAGCAGTTTGGGGAGGACCCAGTACTTC | CASSLGRTQYF
NA | TRBD2 | TRBJ2-3 | TRBV4-2 | TGTGCCAGCAGCCAGGGCGGGGGAAGCACAGATACGCAGTATTTT | CASSQGGGSTDTQYF
NA | NA | TRBJ2-3 | TRBV29-1 | TGCAGCGTTGAAGGACAGTTCTTCGGTACGCAGTATTTT | CSVEGQFFGTQYF
NA | NA | TRBJ2-3 | TRBV5-1 | TGCGCCAGCAGCTCACCAGCATGGGAGCCGCCAGATACGCAGTATTTT | CASSSPAWEPPDTQYF
NA | TRBD1 | TRBJ2-5 | TRBV7-2 | TGTGCCAGCAGCCCAGGACAGGGGCCAGGGACCCAGTACTTC | CASSPGQGPGTQYF
NA | TRBD1 | TRBJ2-5 | TRBV12-5 | TGTGCTAGTGGTTTGGGGGACAGGGGGGACGAGACCCAGTACTTC | CASGLGDRGDETQYF